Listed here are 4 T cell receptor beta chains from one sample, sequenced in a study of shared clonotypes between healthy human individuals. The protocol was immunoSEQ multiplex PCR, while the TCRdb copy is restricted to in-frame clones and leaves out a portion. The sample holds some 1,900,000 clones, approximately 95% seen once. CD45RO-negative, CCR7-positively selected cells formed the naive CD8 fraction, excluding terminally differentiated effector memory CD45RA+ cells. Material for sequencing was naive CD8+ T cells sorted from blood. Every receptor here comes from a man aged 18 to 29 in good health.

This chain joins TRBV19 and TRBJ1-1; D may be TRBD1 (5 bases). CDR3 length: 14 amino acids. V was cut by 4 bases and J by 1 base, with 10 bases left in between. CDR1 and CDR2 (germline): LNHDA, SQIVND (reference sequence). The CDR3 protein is CASSTQGPNTEAFF. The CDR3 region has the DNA TGTGCCAGTAGTACCCAGGGACCGAACACTGAAGCTTTCTTT.

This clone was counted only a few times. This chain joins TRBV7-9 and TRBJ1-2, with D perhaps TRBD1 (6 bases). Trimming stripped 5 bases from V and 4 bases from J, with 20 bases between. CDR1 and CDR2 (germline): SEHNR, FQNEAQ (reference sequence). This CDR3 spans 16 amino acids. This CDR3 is CASSPLGHGGAYGYTF. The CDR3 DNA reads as TGTGCCAGCAGCCCGTTGGGACACGGGGGAGCCTATGGCTACACCTTC.

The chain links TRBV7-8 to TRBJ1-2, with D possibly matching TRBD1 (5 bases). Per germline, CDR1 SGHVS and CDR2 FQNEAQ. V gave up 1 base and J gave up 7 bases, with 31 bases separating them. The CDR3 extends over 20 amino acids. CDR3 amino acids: CASSLVGAWEFLTSLGGYTF. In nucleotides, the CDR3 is TGTGCCAGCAGCTTAGTTGGGGCTTGGGAGTTCCTTACCAGCTTGGGTGGCTACACCTTC.

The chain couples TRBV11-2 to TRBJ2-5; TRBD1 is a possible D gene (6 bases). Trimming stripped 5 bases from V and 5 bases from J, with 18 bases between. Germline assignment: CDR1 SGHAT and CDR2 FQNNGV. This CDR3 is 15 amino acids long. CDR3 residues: CASSPQGYGTETQYF. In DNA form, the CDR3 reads TGTGCCAGCAGCCCGCAGGGGTATGGGACGGAGACCCAGTACTTC.